Below are 32 T cell receptor beta chains sequenced from a single sample in a study of cytomegalovirus exposure and HLA in healthy donors. Repertoires were generated with immunoSEQ multiplex PCR, while TCRdb's copy carries only in-frame clones and drops some. The sample shows 150,000 to 200,000 clones, approximately 86% of them seen only once. Sequencing was done on a sample of PBMCs. These receptors were collected from a man aged 25 to 40 in good health and CMV-seropositive.

The chain recombines TRBV11-2 with TRBJ1-1; 7 bases align to TRBD1. The germline gives CDR1 SGHAT, CDR2 FQNNGV. Unmatched junction bases numbered 2, after V lost 1 base and J lost 3 bases. The CDR3 is 14 residues long. The CDR3 sequence: CASSLVRGDTEAFF. In nucleotides, the CDR3 is TGTGCCAGCAGCTTAGTCAGGGGGGACACTGAAGCTTTCTTT.

The rearrangement joins TRBV5-4 to TRBJ2-7, with 7 bases matching TRBD1. The CDR3 is 14 residues long. The V gene end was trimmed by 0 bases and the J gene end by 7 bases; junction bases not matched to a gene: 7. Germline loops: CDR1 SGHNT, CDR2 YYREEE (reference sequence). The CDR3 DNA sequence: TGTGCCAGCAGCTTGGAACAGGGGCAGGGGGAGCAGTACTTC. Translation gives CASSLEQGQGEQYF.

The chain employs TRBV9 and TRBJ1-1, with 10 bases identical to TRBD1. V lost 4 bases to trimming and J lost 4 bases; unmatched junction nucleotides: 10. Germline-derived CDR1 and CDR2 are SGDLS and YYNGEE. The CDR3 runs 16 residues. The CDR3 protein is CASSLTGTGVITEAFF. The CDR3 nucleotides are TGTGCCAGCAGCCTGACCGGGACAGGGGTGATCACTGAAGCTTTCTTT.

The chain employs TRBV5-8 and TRBJ1-2; weak D call: TRBD1 (6 bases). Between the trimmed V and J ends, which lost 6 bases and 4 bases, there was a span of 16 bases. The CDR3 totals 14 residues. In germline, CDR1 is SGHTS, CDR2 YDEGEE. The CDR3 sequence is CASILTGLSYGYTF. The DNA for the CDR3 is TGTGCCAGCATCTTAACAGGGTTGAGCTATGGCTACACCTTC.

This clone was seen a few times. V usage is TRBV27 and J usage is TRBJ1-2; a possible D gene is TRBD1 (6 bases). Trimming removed 3 bases at V and 4 bases at J, with 18 bases between. CDR3 size: 16 residues. Germline CDR1 is MNHEY and CDR2 is SMNVEV (reference sequence). The CDR3 here is CASSFSGGVIGYGYTF. The CDR3 coding sequence is TGTGCCAGCAGTTTCTCGGGGGGCGTAATAGGCTATGGCTACACCTTC.

This sequence joins TRBV5-6 and TRBJ2-2, with D unclear. Per the germline V gene, CDR1 is SGHDT and CDR2 is YYEEEE. The V gene lost 0 bases and the J gene lost 0 bases, with 3 bases spanning the gap. The CDR3 has 14 residues. This CDR3 reads CASSLVANTGELFF. CDR3 in DNA: TGTGCCAGCAGCTTGGTCGCGAACACCGGGGAGCTGTTTTTT. Full variable domain (outside the CDR3, taken from reference TRBV5-6 and TRBJ2-2): DAGVTQSPTHLIKTRGQQVTLRCSPKSGHDTVSWYQQALGQGPQFIFQYYEEEERQRGNFPDRFSGHQFPNYSSELNVNALLLGDSALYLCASSLVANTGELFFGEGSRLTVL.

The chain links TRBV27 to TRBJ1-1, with 10 nucleotides matching TRBD1. The ends lost 6 bases at V and 9 bases at J; junction bases unmatched: 10. The germline V gene encodes CDR1 MNHEY and CDR2 SMNVEV (reference sequence). CDR3 length: 14 residues. The DNA for the CDR3 is TGTGCCAGCAGCGGACAGGGGGTCGGGGGAAAAGCTTTCTTT. Translation gives CASSGQGVGGKAFF.

The V call is TRBV10-1, the J call TRBJ2-3, with 7 bases identical to TRBD2. Germline-derived CDR1 and CDR2 are WNHNN and SYGVQD (reference sequence). The CDR3 has 15 amino acids. V gave up 7 bases and J gave up 4 bases; unmatched junction bases: 11. CDR3 loop: CASTKGTNEADTQYF. CDR3 DNA: TGCGCCAGCACCAAAGGGACTAATGAGGCAGATACGCAGTATTTT.

This clone was recorded a few times. This chain's CDR3 is CASSGQGSGNTIYF. The CDR3, as DNA: TGTGCCAGCAGTGGGCAGGGCTCTGGAAACACCATATATTTT. The V gene is TRBV2, the J gene TRBJ1-3, with TRBD1 as a possible D gene (5 bases). The CDR3 sequence is 14 residues long. Germline-derived CDR1 and CDR2 are SNHLY and FYNNEI. Trimming took 4 bases from V and 0 from J, leaving 7 bases between them.

The gene calls are TRBV7-8 and TRBJ1-3, with TRBD1 identical over 8 bases. From germline, CDR1 is SGHVS and CDR2 FQNEAQ. Germline trimming cut 1 base from V and 4 bases from J; bases unmatched to any gene: 18. The CDR3 consists of 20 residues. The CDR3 here is CASSLVRGTGEDREGNTIYF. The CDR3 bases are TGTGCCAGCAGCTTAGTCCGCGGGACAGGAGAGGACCGGGAAGGAAACACCATATATTTT.

The chain is built from TRBV9 and TRBJ2-7; D is uncertain. The CDR3 is 15 amino acids. V was clipped by 0 bases and J by 3 bases, with 13 bases between them. Germline V gene lookup returns CDR1 SGDLS and CDR2 YYNGEE. This CDR3 reads CASSVGVASLYEQYF. Here the CDR3 DNA reads TGTGCCAGCAGCGTAGGTGTAGCATCTCTCTACGAGCAGTACTTC.

The chain uses TRBV4-3 and TRBJ1-2, with D uncertain. CDR1 is LGHNA, CDR2 YSLEER, per germline. The CDR3 totals 14 residues. Trimming removed 1 base at V and 8 bases at J, with 14 bases between. The CDR3 DNA reads as TGCGCCAGCAGCCAAGCCCTACGTGCTTGGGGCTACACCTTC. Encoded protein: CASSQALRAWGYTF.

The V and J genes are TRBV13 and TRBJ2-3, with D possibly TRBD1 on 5 matching bases. Germline V gene lookup returns CDR1 PRHDT and CDR2 FYEKMQ (reference sequence). The CDR3 is 13 amino acids. The V and J ends lost 3 bases and 9 bases respectively, with 13 bases between them. CDR3 protein: CASSFLSAGTQYF. DNA of the CDR3: TGTGCCAGCAGCTTTCTCTCGGCAGGGACGCAGTATTTT.

The chain carries TRBV29-1 and TRBJ1-5; 11 bases match TRBD1. The CDR3 contains 13 residues. Looked up from germline, CDR1 is SQVTM and CDR2 is ANQGSEA. After removal of 0 bases from V and 13 bases from J, the junction contained 5 bases not matched to a gene. CDR3 in DNA: TGCAGCGTTGAAGATCCTGGGACAGGGGGTCAGCATTTT. Protein: CSVEDPGTGGQHF.

This clone was observed a single time. The CDR3 coding sequence is TGTGCCAGCAGCTTCGACAGGTTCCCTGAAGCTTTCTTT. This gives the protein CASSFDRFPEAFF. This chain connects TRBV11-2 to TRBJ1-1, with a tentative D call TRBD1 (6 bases). CDR1 is SGHAT, CDR2 FQNNGV, per germline. The CDR3 covers 13 residues. V lost 3 bases and J lost 6, with 11 bases in between.

The gene calls are TRBV10-2 and TRBJ2-2; TRBD1 aligns across 12 bases. V lost 5 bases and J lost 4; bases outside the gene matches: 5. CDR1 and CDR2 (germline): WSHSY, SAAADI. CDR3 length equals 16 residues. The CDR3 loop reads CASSLRDRGLTGELFF. DNA for the CDR3: TGCGCCAGCAGTTTAAGGGACAGGGGGCTCACCGGGGAGCTGTTTTTT.

This clone occurred once. J is TRBJ2-1 and V is TRBV27; D might be TRBD1 (6 bases). Germline values: CDR1 MNHEY, CDR2 SMNVEV (reference sequence). The CDR3 contains 13 residues. V was pared by 7 bases and J by 4 bases, with 11 bases between. The CDR3 DNA sequence: TGTGCCAGCACCCGGCAGGGGTACAATGAGCAGTTCTTC. It codes for CASTRQGYNEQFF.

The V gene is TRBV7-3, the J gene TRBJ2-3, with 14 bases identical to TRBD2. V shed 3 bases, J shed 3 bases, and the junction held 2 bases outside the gene matches. This CDR3 region has 16 residues. CDR1 is SGHTA and CDR2 is FQGTGA in the germline V gene. The CDR3 nucleotides are TGTGCCAGCAGCTTGGGGACTAGCGGGGGTACAGATACGCAGTATTTT. Its protein is CASSLGTSGGTDTQYF.

V and J are TRBV5-1 and TRBJ2-2; 10 positions agree with TRBD2. The V segment lost 4 bases and the J segment 4 bases; nucleotides outside the gene matches: 10. Per the germline V gene, CDR1 is SGHRS and CDR2 is YFSETQ. CDR3 length equals 17 residues. The CDR3 is CASSTSLAGDTTGELFF. Here the CDR3 DNA reads TGCGCCAGCAGCACCTCTCTAGCGGGGGATACCACCGGGGAGCTGTTTTTT.

This chain links TRBV19 with TRBJ2-7; 8 nucleotides line up with TRBD1. V trimming: 7 bases; J trimming: 2 bases; junction bases outside the gene matches: 4. The germline gives CDR1 LNHDA, CDR2 SQIVND (reference sequence). This CDR3 is 13 amino acids long. The CDR3 region has the DNA TGTGCCAGTAACAGGGGGGAGGCCTACGAGCAGTACTTC. Its translation is CASNRGEAYEQYF. Based on the CDR3 plus reference TRBV19 and TRBJ2-7, the full variable domain is DGGITQSPKYLFRKEGQNVTLSCEQNLNHDAMYWYRQDPGQGLRLIYYSQIVNDFQKGDIAEGYSVSREKKESFPLTVTSAQKNPTAFYLCASNRGEAYEQYFGPGTRLTVT.

CDR3 DNA sequence: TGTGCCAGCAGTACAGGGTCGGAGCAAGAGACCCAGTACTTC. Protein product: CASSTGSEQETQYF. This sequence joins TRBV6-5 and TRBJ2-5; a possible D gene is TRBD1 (6 bases). Trimming pared 5 bases from V and 2 bases from J, leaving 12 bases between. The germline gives CDR1 MNHEY, CDR2 SVGAGI. The CDR3 totals 14 residues.

J is TRBJ2-1 and V is TRBV7-6; tentative D call: TRBD2 (5 bases). This CDR3 region has 15 residues. CDR1 SGHVS and CDR2 FNYEAQ come from the germline V gene. V was pared by 2 bases and J by 4 bases, with 12 bases between. The CDR3 nucleotides read TGTGCCAGCAGCTTACAGACTATGGGATACAATGAGCAGTTCTTC. The encoded protein is CASSLQTMGYNEQFF.

J is TRBJ1-5 and V is TRBV7-6; TRBD1 might be the D (6 bases). Between the trimmed V and J ends, which lost 1 base and 4 bases, there was a span of 11 bases. Germline CDR1 SGHVS, CDR2 FNYEAQ. CDR3 length: 15 residues. As DNA, the CDR3 is TGTGCCAGCAGCTTAGGGACAGAACCAAATCAGCCCCAGCATTTT. Translating it yields CASSLGTEPNQPQHF.

The gene calls are TRBV29-1 and TRBJ2-2; the match to TRBD1 covers 8 bases. J gave up 6 bases and V 3 bases, and 9 bases lay outside the gene matches. Germline V gene lookup returns CDR1 SQVTM and CDR2 ANQGSEA. The CDR3 totals 15 residues. Here the CDR3 reads CSVDPRTGYPGELFF. Written as DNA, the CDR3 is TGCAGCGTTGACCCTAGGACAGGGTATCCCGGGGAGCTGTTTTTT.

This chain joins TRBV2 and TRBJ1-1, with D hard to call. The germline V gene encodes CDR1 SNHLY and CDR2 FYNNEI. There are 14 residues in the CDR3. With 1 base removed from V and 1 base from J, the gap between germline ends came to 7 bases. CDR3 nucleotides: TGTGCCAGCAGTGAAGGACACCGGAACACTGAAGCTTTCTTT. Its translation is CASSEGHRNTEAFF.

The rearrangement joins TRBV6-4 to TRBJ2-3, with TRBD2 as a possible D gene (7 bases). V was clipped by 3 bases and J by 6 bases, with 16 bases between them. Germline V gives CDR1 MRHNA, CDR2 SNTAGT. The CDR3 loop spans 15 amino acids. The CDR3 coding sequence is TGTGCCAGCAGTGAATCCGGAGGGGGGGTGGATACGCAGTATTTT. Protein: CASSESGGGVDTQYF.

This clone was observed once. J is TRBJ1-5 and V is TRBV6-5; D not certain. Germline V gene lookup returns CDR1 MNHEY and CDR2 SVGAGI. V was pared by 4 bases and J by 7 bases, with 8 bases between. This CDR3 has 12 amino acids. CDR3 sequence: CASSSPGQPQHF. CDR3 sequence (DNA): TGTGCCAGCAGTTCCCCCGGGCAGCCCCAGCATTTT.

This rearrangement joins TRBV10-3 to TRBJ1-1; tentative D call: TRBD1 (6 bases). Germline loops: CDR1 ENHRY, CDR2 SYGVKD. V lost 0 bases, J lost 4 bases, and 12 bases lay in between. The CDR3 extends over 15 amino acids. CDR3 sequence (DNA): TGTGCCATCAGTGAGTCGGTCAGGGGTGGCACTGAAGCTTTCTTT. This translates into CAISESVRGGTEAFF.

The chain links TRBV7-2 to TRBJ1-5, with TRBD1 identical over 10 bases. Trimming at V came to 5 bases and at J to 2 bases, leaving 3 bases not matched to a gene. This CDR3 has 15 amino acids. Germline-derived CDR1 and CDR2 are SGHTA and FQGNSA. This chain's CDR3 is CASSHGTGGNQPQHF. The DNA for the CDR3 is TGTGCCAGCAGCCACGGGACAGGGGGCAATCAGCCCCAGCATTTT.

The rearrangement uses TRBV4-1 and TRBJ1-6; TRBD1 aligns across 7 bases. CDR3 length equals 16 residues. Trimming took 1 base from V and 8 from J; bases not matched to a gene: 8. The germline V gene encodes CDR1 MGHRA and CDR2 YSYEKL. DNA of the CDR3: TGCGCCAGCAGCCAAGGCTACAGGGGTTTACATTCACCCCTCCACTTT. Residues: CASSQGYRGLHSPLHF.

On this clone itself: At one end the junction does not follow the germline gene, possibly because of a read error. V gene TRBV6-1 combines with J gene TRBJ2-7, with 8 bases aligning to TRBD1. Per germline, CDR1 MNHNS and CDR2 SASEGT. The CDR3 contains 14 residues. The CDR3 region has the DNA TGTGCCAGCACTGAAGGACAGGGCTCCTACGAGCAGTACTTC. Protein product: CASTEGQGSYEQYF.

This clone has a single count. The V and J genes are TRBV19 and TRBJ2-1, with TRBD2 matching 8 bases. The CDR3 is 16 residues long. V lost 4 bases and J lost 4; bases outside the gene matches: 9. Germline CDR1 is LNHDA and CDR2 is SQIVND (reference sequence). The DNA for the CDR3 is TGTGCCAGTAGTAGCCCCGGACGGGGGGGTTACAATGAGCAGTTCTTC. Its protein is CASSSPGRGGYNEQFF.